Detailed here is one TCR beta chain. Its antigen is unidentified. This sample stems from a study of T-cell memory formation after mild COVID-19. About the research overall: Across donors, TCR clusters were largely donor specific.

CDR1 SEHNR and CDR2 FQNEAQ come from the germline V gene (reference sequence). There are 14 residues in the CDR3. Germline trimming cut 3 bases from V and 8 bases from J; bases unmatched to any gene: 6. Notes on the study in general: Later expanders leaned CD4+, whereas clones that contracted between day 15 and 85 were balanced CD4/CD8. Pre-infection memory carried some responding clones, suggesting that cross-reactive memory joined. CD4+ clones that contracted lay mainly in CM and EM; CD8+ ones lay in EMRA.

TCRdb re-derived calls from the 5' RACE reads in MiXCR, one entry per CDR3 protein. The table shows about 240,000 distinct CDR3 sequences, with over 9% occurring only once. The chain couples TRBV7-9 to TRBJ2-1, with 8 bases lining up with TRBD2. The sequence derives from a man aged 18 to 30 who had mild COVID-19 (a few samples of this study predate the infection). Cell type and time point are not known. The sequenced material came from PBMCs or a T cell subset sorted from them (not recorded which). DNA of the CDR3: TGTGCCAGCAGCTTTTTGGTAGCGGGGTATGAGCAGTTCTTC. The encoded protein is CASSFLVAGYEQFF.